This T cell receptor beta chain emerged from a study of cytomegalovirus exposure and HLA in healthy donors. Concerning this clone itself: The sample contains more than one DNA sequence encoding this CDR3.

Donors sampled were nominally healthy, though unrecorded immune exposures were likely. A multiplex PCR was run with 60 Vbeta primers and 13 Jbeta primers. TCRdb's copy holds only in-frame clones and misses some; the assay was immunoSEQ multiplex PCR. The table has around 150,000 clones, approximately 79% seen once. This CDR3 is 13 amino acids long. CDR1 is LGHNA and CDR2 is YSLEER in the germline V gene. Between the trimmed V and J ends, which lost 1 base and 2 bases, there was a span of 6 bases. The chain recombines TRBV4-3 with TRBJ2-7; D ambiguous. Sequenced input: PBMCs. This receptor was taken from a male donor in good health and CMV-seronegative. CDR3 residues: CASSQGRAYEQYF. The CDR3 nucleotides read TGCGCCAGCAGCCAAGGACGGGCCTACGAGCAGTACTTC.